This passage covers 11 T cell receptor beta chains from one sample sequenced in a study of blood T cell repertoires in COVID-19. Assay: immunoSEQ multiplex PCR; the TCRdb copy retains only in-frame clones and omits some. The repertoire holds more than 65,000 clones, with roughly 80% as singletons. Specimen: peripheral blood. The receptors derive from a woman older than 75 with acute or convalescent COVID-19.

The genes are TRBV11-2 and TRBJ2-2, with 9 bases aligning to TRBD1. This CDR3 has 15 residues. Germline V gene lookup returns CDR1 SGHAT and CDR2 FQNNGV. The V and J ends lost 4 bases and 7 bases, in that order; junction bases with no gene match: 7. DNA of the CDR3: TGTGCCAGCAGCTCCTACAGGGGGCGAGGCGGGGAGCTGTTTTTT. Translation gives CASSSYRGRGGELFF.

The rearrangement links TRBV18 to TRBJ1-1; D call uncertain. Trimming pared 3 bases from V and 3 bases from J, leaving 8 bases between. Germline V gene data show CDR1 as KGHSH and CDR2 as LQKENI. The CDR3 is 13 amino acids. The CDR3 nucleotides are TGTGCCAGCTCACCCCGTCGGGACACTGAAGCTTTCTTT. It codes for CASSPRRDTEAFF.

The V and J genes are TRBV25-1 and TRBJ2-2; D remains ambiguous. The CDR3 consists of 15 residues. Germline lookup yields CDR1 MGHDK and CDR2 SYGVNS. V lost 1 base to trimming and J lost 0 bases, with 6 bases between them. CDR3 in amino acids: CASSEFVTNTGELFF. DNA of the CDR3: TGTGCCAGCAGTGAATTTGTAACGAACACCGGGGAGCTGTTTTTT.

This rearrangement joins TRBV6-1 to TRBJ2-5, with D unclear. The CDR3 has 13 amino acids. The ends were cut back, 3 bases at V and 2 bases at J, with 7 bases in the middle. Germline V CDR1 and CDR2: MNHNS, SASEGT. CDR3 in DNA: TGTGCCAGCAGTGATCTCAGGCAAGAGACCCAGTACTTC. Protein sequence: CASSDLRQETQYF.

The V and J genes are TRBV27 and TRBJ2-2; possibly TRBD2 for D (6 bases). CDR1 and CDR2 from the germline V gene are MNHEY and SMNVEV (reference sequence). The CDR3 has 16 residues. The V end lost 6 bases, the J end lost 6 bases, and 20 bases lay between the germline ends. The CDR3 sequence: CASRTGDGGAAGELFF. CDR3 in DNA: TGTGCCAGCAGAACCGGGGATGGAGGGGCCGCCGGGGAGCTGTTTTTT.

V and J are TRBV6-5 and TRBJ1-5; a possible D gene is TRBD1 (5 bases). The CDR3 covers 15 residues. Looked up from germline, CDR1 is MNHEY and CDR2 is SVGAGI. With 0 bases removed from V and 6 bases from J, the gap between germline ends came to 12 bases. The CDR3 DNA is TGTGCCAGCAGTTACTCGTTTGCAGGGTCTCAGCCCCAGCATTTT. Amino acids: CASSYSFAGSQPQHF.

The chain employs TRBV18 and TRBJ1-1; TRBD1 agrees at 8 bases. Trimming at V came to 4 bases and at J to 2 bases, leaving 15 bases not matched to a gene. From germline, CDR1 is KGHSH and CDR2 LQKENI. CDR3 length: 18 residues. The CDR3 sequence is CASSLAGGINSVNTEAFF. CDR3 DNA sequence: TGTGCCAGCTCACTAGCAGGGGGCATCAACAGCGTAAACACTGAAGCTTTCTTT.

The CDR3 sequence: CASSVRTGNGYTF. The CDR3 DNA is TGTGCCAGTAGTGTTCGGACAGGGAATGGCTACACCTTC. This chain joins TRBV19 and TRBJ1-2; 8 bases align to TRBD1. The CDR3 is made up of 13 amino acids. The V and J ends lost 5 bases and 6 bases, in that order; junction bases with no gene match: 5. The germline V gene encodes CDR1 LNHDA and CDR2 SQIVND (reference sequence).

V usage is TRBV19 and J usage is TRBJ1-2, with 8 bases identical to TRBD1. V lost 3 bases, J lost 4 bases, and 4 bases stayed unmatched. CDR3 length: 14 residues. Per the germline V gene, CDR1 is LNHDA and CDR2 is SQIVND (reference sequence). The CDR3 DNA follows: TGTGCCAGTAGTATGGACAGGGTGGGCTATGGCTACACCTTC. It translates to CASSMDRVGYGYTF.

V and J are TRBV6-5 and TRBJ2-5; D remains unclear. This CDR3 is built from 14 residues. Trimming pared 2 bases from V and 0 bases from J, leaving 7 bases between. Per the germline V gene, CDR1 is MNHEY and CDR2 is SVGAGI. The CDR3 region is CASSYGRYQETQYF. For the CDR3, the DNA is TGTGCCAGCAGTTACGGTAGATACCAAGAGACCCAGTACTTC.

This chain joins TRBV3-1 (or the pseudogene TRBV3-2) and TRBJ1-5; D is undetermined. Germline V lookup: CDR1 LGHDT, CDR2 YNNKEL (reference sequence). V lost 1 base to trimming and J lost 6 bases, with 7 bases between them. CDR3 length equals 13 residues. The CDR3 region has the DNA TGTGCCAGCAGCCAAGGGAGAAGTCAGCCCCAGCATTTT. Translating it yields CASSQGRSQPQHF.